This is a list of T cell receptor beta chains from one sample in a study of blood T cell repertoires in COVID-19. The assay was immunoSEQ multiplex PCR, and TCRdb's table has in-frame clones only and misses some. The repertoire has about 350,000 clones, roughly nine tenths of them found once; the top ten carry over 3.5%. Sequencing was carried out using peripheral blood. These receptors were taken from a woman aged 60 to 75 with COVID-19, enrolled during active disease. The CDR3 runs from the conserved cysteine through the conserved F or W. The D gene is left open where the match is weak. Only some rows state a clone size, as once, few, many or a class for expanded clones.

d_call j_call v_call clone_size cdr3_aa cdr3_nt
TRBD2 TRBJ2-1 TRBV9 - CASSVESVGLAGGRNNEQFF TGTGCCAGCAGCGTAGAGTCAGTGGGCCTAGCGGGGGGGCGAAACAATGAGCAGTTCTTC
- TRBJ1-6 TRBV7-3 - CASSLRVYNSPLHF TGTGCCAGCAGCTTACGGGTTTATAATTCACCCCTCCACTTT
TRBD1 TRBJ2-5 TRBV9 - CASSPYAGTGDQYF TGTGCCAGCAGCCCCTACGCCGGGACAGGGGACCAGTACTTC
- TRBJ2-2 TRBV2 - CASNVYSTGELFF TGTGCCAGCAATGTCTACAGCACCGGGGAGCTGTTTTTT
TRBD1 TRBJ1-2 TRBV6-5 - CASSYSSRGAYGYTF TGTGCCAGCAGTTACTCGAGCAGGGGGGCCTATGGCTACACCTTC
TRBD1 TRBJ1-5 TRBV28 - CASSFGQGFQPQHF TGTGCCAGCAGTTTCGGACAGGGTTTTCAGCCCCAGCATTTT
TRBD2 TRBJ2-1 TRBV7-9 once CASSLLAGGPVEQFF TGTGCCAGCAGCCTGCTAGCGGGGGGCCCGGTCGAGCAGTTCTTC
- TRBJ2-1 TRBV9 - CASSASGLDYNEQFF TGTGCCAGCAGCGCTTCCGGACTGGACTACAATGAGCAGTTCTTC
- TRBJ1-3 TRBV4-2 once CASSQMARGSTIYF TGTGCCAGCAGCCAAATGGCTCGGGGGAGCACCATATATTTT
- TRBJ1-2 TRBV29-1 - CSAVSGGVLNYGYTF TGCAGCGCCGTCTCGGGGGGAGTGCTAAACTATGGCTACACCTTC
- TRBJ1-1 TRBV18 - CASSPSARDTEAFF TGTGCCAGCTCACCATCGGCCAGGGACACTGAAGCTTTCTTT
- TRBJ1-1 TRBV7-3 - CASSLGRSTTEAFF TGTGCCAGCAGTCTAGGGAGATCAACCACTGAAGCTTTCTTT
- TRBJ2-3 TRBV11-3 - CASSLVASTDTQYF TGTGCCAGCAGCTTAGTCGCGAGCACAGATACGCAGTATTTT
- TRBJ1-2 TRBV5-5 - CASSSPGHRGGGYTF TGTGCCAGCAGCTCACCGGGACACCGGGGGGGAGGCTACACCTTC
- TRBJ2-1 TRBV19 - CASTIGGANEQFF TGTGCCAGCACGATAGGGGGGGCCAATGAGCAGTTCTTC
- TRBJ1-1 TRBV28 - CASSLRGGAYNTEAFF TGTGCCAGCAGTTTAAGGGGGGGCGCGTATAACACTGAAGCTTTCTTT